A single sample gave rise to the 27 T cell receptor beta chains below, sequenced in a study of Ad26.COV2.S vaccination and SARS-CoV-2 variants. Libraries were prepared by immunoSEQ multiplex PCR; TCRdb keeps only in-frame clonotypes and omits some of them. In the table there are hundreds of thousands of clones, roughly 90% of which are singletons. Treatment specified: 15 to 20 received Ad26.COV2.S at low or high dose, single or two shots; 5 received placebo; per-sample allocation not given. Specimens were obtained on day 63 following the first vaccine or placebo injection. Sequenced material: peripheral blood, taken in a trial of Ad26.COV2.S vaccine versus placebo. The receptor source for this set is a person between 18 and 59 years old who received the Ad26.COV2.S COVID-19 vaccine or a placebo.

The rearrangement links TRBV5-4 to TRBJ2-5; 10 nucleotides match TRBD2. The junction had 5 bases not matched to a gene; V was cut back by 4 bases and J by 5 bases. There are 14 residues in the CDR3. Germline CDR1 SGHNT, CDR2 YYREEE (reference sequence). The CDR3 region has the DNA TGTGCCAGCAGCCTAGCGGGAGCCTCGGAGACCCAGTACTTC. Amino acid sequence: CASSLAGASETQYF. The whole variable domain, filled in from reference TRBV5-4 and TRBJ2-5, reads ETGVTQSPTHLIKTRGQQVTLRCSSQSGHNTVSWYQQALGQGPQFIFQYYREEENGRGNFPPRFSGLQFPNYSSELNVNALELDDSALYLCASSLAGASETQYFGPGTRLLVL.

The V call is TRBV24-1, the J call TRBJ2-3; D is uncertain. V was clipped by 7 bases and J by 3 bases, with 10 bases between them. This CDR3 is 13 amino acids long. Germline V gives CDR1 KGHDR, CDR2 SFDVKD. Here the CDR3 DNA reads TGTGCCACCAGCCATACGGTTACAGATACGCAGTATTTT. Residues: CATSHTVTDTQYF.

The V and J genes are TRBV5-4 and TRBJ2-2; 9 bases match TRBD2. Germline values: CDR1 SGHNT, CDR2 YYREEE (reference sequence). J gave up 5 bases and V 3 bases, and 11 bases lay outside the gene matches. This CDR3 contains 17 residues. The CDR3 sequence: CASSSSGGTSFTGELFF. The CDR3 bases are TGTGCCAGCAGCTCGTCAGGAGGGACTAGCTTTACCGGGGAGCTGTTTTTT.

This rearrangement joins TRBV10-2 to TRBJ2-3; 10 bases line up with TRBD2. The CDR3 spans 14 residues. From germline, CDR1 is WSHSY and CDR2 SAAADI. The V and J ends lost 5 bases and 2 bases, in that order; junction bases with no gene match: 1. CDR3 loop: CASSLAGATDTQYF. DNA for the CDR3: TGCGCCAGCAGTCTAGCGGGAGCCACAGATACGCAGTATTTT.

J is TRBJ2-2 and V is TRBV7-2; 7 nucleotides align to TRBD1. V lost 5 bases to trimming and J lost 6 bases; unmatched junction nucleotides: 6. The germline gives CDR1 SGHTA, CDR2 FQGNSA. CDR3 length equals 14 residues. The DNA of the CDR3 is TGTGCCAGCAGCCATACCGGACAGGCCGGGGAGCTGTTTTTT. It yields the protein CASSHTGQAGELFF. Filled out from reference TRBV7-2 and TRBJ2-2, the complete variable domain reads GAGVSQSPSNKVTEKGKDVELRCDPISGHTALYWYRQSLGQGLEFLIYFQGNSAPDKSGLPSDRFSAERTGGSVSTLTIQRTQQEDSAVYLCASSHTGQAGELFFGEGSRLTVL.

The V gene is TRBV19, the J gene TRBJ2-7; 9 positions match TRBD2. Losses at the gene ends were 5 bases for V and 3 bases for J; bases not matched to a gene: 5. Germline CDR1 is LNHDA and CDR2 is SQIVND (reference sequence). The CDR3 length is 14 residues. As DNA, the CDR3 is TGTGCCAGTAGTGCGCGGGAGGGCCGCTACGAGCAGTACTTC. Residues: CASSAREGRYEQYF. The whole variable domain, remainder taken from reference TRBV19 and TRBJ2-7, is DGGITQSPKYLFRKEGQNVTLSCEQNLNHDAMYWYRQDPGQGLRLIYYSQIVNDFQKGDIAEGYSVSREKKESFPLTVTSAQKNPTAFYLCASSAREGRYEQYFGPGTRLTVT.

This chain connects TRBV7-8 to TRBJ1-5, with D possibly being TRBD1 (5 bases). This CDR3 is built from 16 residues. V was pared by 2 bases and J by 2 bases, with 13 bases between. CDR1 is SGHVS and CDR2 is FQNEAQ in the germline V gene. The CDR3, as DNA: TGTGCCAGCAGCTTACAGGGCTCCTCGGGCAATCAGCCCCAGCATTTT. This sequence encodes CASSLQGSSGNQPQHF.

The rearrangement uses TRBV7-2 and TRBJ1-1, with TRBD1 identical over 7 bases. V trimming: 2 bases; J trimming: 3 bases; junction bases outside the gene matches: 3. The CDR3 spans 14 residues. Germline V gives CDR1 SGHTA, CDR2 FQGNSA. Here the CDR3 reads CASSLRTGDTEAFF. The CDR3, as DNA: TGTGCCAGCAGCTTACGCACAGGGGACACTGAAGCTTTCTTT.

The chain is built from TRBV27 and TRBJ1-6, with D possibly TRBD1 on 5 matching bases. Germline CDR1 and CDR2: MNHEY and SMNVEV (reference sequence). The CDR3 totals 14 residues. With 6 bases removed from V and 5 bases from J, the gap between germline ends came to 11 bases. The CDR3 coding sequence is TGTGCCAGCAGGGAAGGACAAAATAATTCACCCCTCCACTTT. As protein: CASREGQNNSPLHF.

The chain joins TRBV6-1 to TRBJ2-7, with a possible D match to TRBD1 (6 bases). CDR3 length: 14 residues. From germline, CDR1 is MNHNS and CDR2 SASEGT. V dropped 0 bases and J dropped 4 bases, with 10 bases sitting between them. The chain's CDR3 is CASSEASRGYEQYF. The CDR3 DNA reads TGTGCCAGCAGTGAAGCGAGCAGGGGTTACGAGCAGTACTTC.

The V gene is TRBV29-1, the J gene TRBJ1-4; no clear D. The V end was cut by 5 bases, the J end by 0 bases, with 7 bases between. This CDR3 has 13 amino acids. CDR1 SQVTM and CDR2 ANQGSEA come from the germline V gene. The CDR3 is CSVPSATNEKLFF. The CDR3 DNA follows: TGCAGCGTTCCCTCTGCAACTAATGAAAAACTGTTTTTT.

The rearrangement links TRBV5-5 to TRBJ2-5; 8 bases fit TRBD1. This CDR3 has 14 amino acids. The trim removed 0 bases at V and 5 bases at J, leaving 3 bases unmatched. Germline loops: CDR1 SGHKS, CDR2 YYEKEE (reference sequence). Here the CDR3 reads CASSLGTGMETQYF. CDR3 in DNA: TGTGCCAGCAGCTTGGGGACAGGGATGGAGACCCAGTACTTC. Drawing the rest from reference TRBV5-5 and TRBJ2-5, the complete variable domain is DAGVTQSPTHLIKTRGQQVTLRCSPISGHKSVSWYQQVLGQGPQFIFQYYEKEERGRGNFPDRFSARQFPNYSSELNVNALLLGDSALYLCASSLGTGMETQYFGPGTRLLVL.

This chain uses TRBV5-1 with TRBJ2-2, with D possibly matching TRBD1 (6 bases). Trimming cost V 0 bases and J 7 bases, with 13 bases left between them. This CDR3 is 15 amino acids long. Per the germline V gene, CDR1 is SGHRS and CDR2 is YFSETQ. The chain's CDR3 is CASSLGQGFGGELFF. In DNA, the CDR3 is TGCGCCAGCAGCTTGGGCCAGGGGTTCGGCGGGGAGCTGTTTTTT. Full variable domain (remainder filled in from reference TRBV5-1 and TRBJ2-2): KAGVTQTPRYLIKTRGQQVTLSCSPISGHRSVSWYQQTPGQGLQFLFEYFSETQRNKGNFPGRFSGRQFSNSRSEMNVSTLELGDSALYLCASSLGQGFGGELFFGEGSRLTVL.

The J gene is TRBJ2-1, the V gene TRBV6-2 or TRBV6-3, with TRBD2 matching 14 bases. Germline V gene data show CDR1 as MNHEY and CDR2 as SVGEGT. CDR3 size: 16 residues. V was clipped by 4 bases and J by 4 bases; unmatched bases: 3. For the CDR3, the DNA is TGTGCCAGCAGTTCGACTAGCGGGGGGGGATACAATGAGCAGTTCTTC. Amino acid sequence: CASSSTSGGGYNEQFF.

This chain connects TRBV2 to TRBJ2-2; 8 nucleotides match TRBD1. From germline, CDR1 is SNHLY and CDR2 FYNNEI. Trimming took 10 bases from V and 1 from J; bases not matched to a gene: 5. The CDR3 spans 14 residues. CDR3 sequence: CATSGTGNTGELFF. The CDR3, as DNA: TGTGCCACCTCCGGGACAGGGAACACCGGGGAGCTGTTTTTT.

This clone has a single count. The rearrangement links TRBV27 to TRBJ1-4; no reliable D call. This CDR3 has 14 amino acids. The germline gives CDR1 MNHEY, CDR2 SMNVEV (reference sequence). V shed 8 bases and J shed 9 bases, with 19 bases lying between them. The CDR3 spells CASPGPCRWKKLFF. DNA for the CDR3: TGTGCCAGCCCTGGGCCCTGCCGGTGGAAAAAACTGTTTTTT.

The J gene is TRBJ1-6, the V gene TRBV7-2; D call uncertain. V lost 1 base and J lost 10, with 11 bases in between. Germline CDR1 is SGHTA and CDR2 is FQGNSA. The CDR3 length is 14 residues. CDR3 in amino acids: CASSLGSGSSPLHF. CDR3 coding DNA: TGTGCCAGCAGCTTAGGGTCAGGAAGCTCACCCCTCCACTTT.

This chain links TRBV3-1 (or the pseudogene TRBV3-2) with TRBJ2-5; 7 nucleotides match TRBD1. Germline V gives CDR1 LGHDT, CDR2 YNNKEL (reference sequence). V was pared by 5 bases and J by 3 bases, with 3 bases of the junction left unmatched. The CDR3 sequence is 13 residues long. CDR3 amino acids: CASSSTGEETQYF. The DNA for the CDR3 is TGTGCCAGCAGCTCAACAGGGGAAGAGACCCAGTACTTC.

The chain is built from TRBV5-6 and TRBJ2-5, with TRBD2 identical over 10 bases. The V segment lost 0 bases and the J segment 5 bases; nucleotides outside the gene matches: 10. Germline V gene lookup returns CDR1 SGHDT and CDR2 YYEEEE. This CDR3 contains 17 residues. CDR3 DNA sequence: TGTGCCAGCAGCTTGGCCGCTAGCGGGGGCGGAGGGGAGACCCAGTACTTC. Protein sequence: CASSLAASGGGGETQYF.

Only one count was recorded for this clone. The CDR3, as DNA: TGTGCCTGGAGTCCCCTCCGGGGGTACGAGCAGTACTTC. As protein: CAWSPLRGYEQYF. This chain uses TRBV30 with TRBJ2-7, with TRBD2 as a possible D gene (6 bases). The germline V and J ends were trimmed by 2 bases and 4 bases, with 12 bases remaining between them. Germline CDR1 reads GTSNPN; CDR2 reads SVGIG (reference sequence). The CDR3 sequence is 13 residues long.

This chain links TRBV11-2 with TRBJ1-3; D unresolved. The germline V and J ends were trimmed by 0 bases and 0 bases, with 9 bases remaining between them. The CDR3 runs 16 residues. The germline CDR1 and CDR2 sequences are SGHAT and FQNNGV. CDR3 sequence: CASSLDPPISGNTIYF. CDR3 sequence (DNA): TGTGCCAGCAGCTTAGATCCCCCAATCTCTGGAAACACCATATATTTT.

Comments on this clone: Other DNA sequences from this sample encode an identical CDR3 as well. This chain joins TRBV18 and TRBJ1-5; tentative D call: TRBD1 (6 bases). Trimming shortened V by 3 bases and J by 3 bases, and 9 bases separated the two germline ends. Per germline, CDR1 KGHSH and CDR2 LQKENI. This CDR3 has 14 residues. The CDR3, as DNA: TGTGCCAGCTCACCTGGACAGATCAATCAGCCCCAGCATTTT. This encodes CASSPGQINQPQHF.

The chain uses TRBV19 and TRBJ1-6; TRBD1 aligns across 7 bases. The V and J ends lost 6 bases and 0 bases, in that order; junction bases with no gene match: 8. Germline V CDR1 and CDR2: LNHDA, SQIVND (reference sequence). This CDR3 comprises 17 residues. This chain's CDR3 is CASSIRQGGSYNSPLHF. As DNA, the CDR3 is TGTGCCAGTAGCATCCGACAGGGAGGCTCCTATAATTCACCCCTCCACTTT.

The chain recombines TRBV12-3 or TRBV12-4 with TRBJ1-6; D is possibly TRBD1 (5 bases). The CDR3 length is 13 residues. Trimming removed 2 bases from V and 15 bases from J, with 14 bases in between. Here the CDR3 DNA reads TGTGCCAGCAGTTTAAAGCCGGGGACTCTCCTCCACTTT. Translated, it gives CASSLKPGTLLHF.

The chain combines TRBV3-1 (or the pseudogene TRBV3-2) with TRBJ2-7; 14 positions agree with TRBD2. The CDR3 contains 18 residues. Germline V gives CDR1 LGHDT, CDR2 YNNKEL (reference sequence). V was clipped by 5 bases and J by 3 bases; unmatched bases: 12. CDR3 in amino acids: CASSSPGLAGARNYEQYF. CDR3 DNA sequence: TGTGCCAGCAGCTCTCCGGGACTAGCGGGGGCCCGAAACTACGAGCAGTACTTC.

The chain joins TRBV7-2 to TRBJ1-3, with 8 bases lining up with TRBD1. Germline V gene lookup returns CDR1 SGHTA and CDR2 FQGNSA. CDR3 length equals 13 residues. V gave up 6 bases and J gave up 6 bases; unmatched junction bases: 4. The CDR3 nucleotides are TGTGCCAGCAGAGGGACAGGAGAAAACACCATATATTTT. Amino acid sequence: CASRGTGENTIYF.

This sequence joins TRBV19 and TRBJ1-2; D is perhaps TRBD1 (5 bases). Trimming left V 4 bases short and J 1 base short, with 10 bases between. The germline gives CDR1 LNHDA, CDR2 SQIVND (reference sequence). The CDR3 runs to 14 residues. CDR3 nucleotides: TGTGCCAGTAGTAGCGGGGACTATAACTATGGCTACACCTTC. As protein: CASSSGDYNYGYTF.